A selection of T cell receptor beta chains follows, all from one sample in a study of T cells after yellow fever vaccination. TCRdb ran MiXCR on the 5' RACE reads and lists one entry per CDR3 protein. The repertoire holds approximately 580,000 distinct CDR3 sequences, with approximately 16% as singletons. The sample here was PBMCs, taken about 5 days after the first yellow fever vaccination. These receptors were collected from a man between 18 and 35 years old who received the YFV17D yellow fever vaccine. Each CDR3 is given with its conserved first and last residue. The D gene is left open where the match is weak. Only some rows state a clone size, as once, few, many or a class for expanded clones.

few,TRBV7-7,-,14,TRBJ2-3,TGTGCCAGCAGCTCACAAGGGTTCCCAGATACGCAGTATTTT,CASSSQGFPDTQYF
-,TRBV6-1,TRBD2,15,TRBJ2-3,TGTGCCAGCAGTCCTATGGGGGGGTTCACAGATACGCAGTATTTT,CASSPMGGFTDTQYF
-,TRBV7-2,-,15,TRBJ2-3,TGTGCCAGCCCTTCTTACGCGAGGGTCCGAAATACGCAGTATTTT,CASPSYARVRNTQYF
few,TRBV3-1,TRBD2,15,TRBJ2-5,TGTGCCAGCAGCCGAGCGGGGGGGCCCAAAGAGACCCAGTACTTC,CASSRAGGPKETQYF
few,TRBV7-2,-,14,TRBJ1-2,TGTGCCAGCAGCTCCTTGGGGGGGCTGGCTGGCTACACCTTC,CASSSLGGLAGYTF
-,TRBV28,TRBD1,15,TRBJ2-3,TGTGCCAGCTTCCCGAGGGGGCTTGGAACAGATACGCAGTATTTT,CASFPRGLGTDTQYF
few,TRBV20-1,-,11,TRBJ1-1,TGCAGTGCCGCGGGGAGAACTGAAGCTTTCTTT,CSAAGRTEAFF
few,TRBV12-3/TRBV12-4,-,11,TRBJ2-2,TGTGCCAGCAGAGGGATCGGGGAGCTGTTTTTT,CASRGIGELFF
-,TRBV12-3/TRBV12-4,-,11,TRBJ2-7,TGTGCCAGCAGTACAGGGAGCGAGCAGTACTTC,CASSTGSEQYF
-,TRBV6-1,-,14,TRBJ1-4,TGTGCCAGCAGACTGACAGCAACTAATGAAAAACTGTTTTTT,CASRLTATNEKLFF
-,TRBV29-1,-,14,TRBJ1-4,TGCAGCGTAGGGGACATCGCAACTAATGAAAAACTGTTTTTT,CSVGDIATNEKLFF
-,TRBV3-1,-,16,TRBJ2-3,TGTGCCAGCAGCCAGAGGACAGGGAGGGGCACAGATACGCAGTATTTT,CASSQRTGRGTDTQYF
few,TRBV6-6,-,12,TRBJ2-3,TGTGCCAGCAGTTCGGACACCCACACGCAGTATTTT,CASSSDTHTQYF
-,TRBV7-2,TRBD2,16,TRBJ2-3,TGTGCCAGCAGCCCGAGGAGGCTAGCGGGGACAGATACGCAGTATTTT,CASSPRRLAGTDTQYF
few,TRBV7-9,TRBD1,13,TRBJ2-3,TGTGCCGGGCTGAGGGGGCCCACAGATACGCAGTATTTT,CAGLRGPTDTQYF
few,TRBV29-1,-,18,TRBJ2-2,TGCAGCGTTGGGGTCCACGGTGGGGGGCGATGGAACACCGGGGAGCTGTTTTTT,CSVGVHGGGRWNTGELFF
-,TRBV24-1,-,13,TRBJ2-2,TGTGCCACTACCGATCCGAACACCGGGGAGCTGTTTTTT,CATTDPNTGELFF
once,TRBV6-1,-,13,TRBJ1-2,TGTGCCAGCGGGCTTCGGGGGGCCTATGGCTACACCTTC,CASGLRGAYGYTF
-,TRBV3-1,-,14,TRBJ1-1,TGTGCCAGCAGCCAAGGCAGCCCCTACACTGAAGCTTTCTTT,CASSQGSPYTEAFF
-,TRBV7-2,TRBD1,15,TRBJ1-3,TGTGCCAGCAGCCCCGGGACAGGGGCCGGAAACACCATATATTTT,CASSPGTGAGNTIYF
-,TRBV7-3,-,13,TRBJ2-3,TGTGCCAGCAGTTCACAACAGGGAGATACGCAGTATTTT,CASSSQQGDTQYF
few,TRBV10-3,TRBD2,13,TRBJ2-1,TGTGCCACCGGACTAGCGGGGGGGAATGAGCAGTTCTTC,CATGLAGGNEQFF
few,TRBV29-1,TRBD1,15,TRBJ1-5,TGCAGCGTTGAAGTAGGCGGGACAGGTAATCAGCCCCAGCATTTT,CSVEVGGTGNQPQHF
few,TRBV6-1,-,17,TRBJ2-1,TGTGCCAGCAGTGATTCGGCGCAGACTTCCTTCGCTAATGAGCAGTTCTTC,CASSDSAQTSFANEQFF
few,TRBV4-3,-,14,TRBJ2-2,TGCGCCAGCAGATGGAGGTGGGAGACCGGGGAGCTGTTTTTT,CASRWRWETGELFF
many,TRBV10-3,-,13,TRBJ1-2,TGTGCCATCTCTTTGGGGGCCAACTATGGCTACACCTTC,CAISLGANYGYTF
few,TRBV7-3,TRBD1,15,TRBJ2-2,TGTGCCAGCAGCTACGACAGGGCAAACACCGGGGAGCTGTTTTTT,CASSYDRANTGELFF
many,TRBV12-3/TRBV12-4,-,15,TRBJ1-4,TGTGCCAGCAGTTTAGCCCACAGGGAAAGGGAAAAACTGTTTTTT,CASSLAHREREKLFF
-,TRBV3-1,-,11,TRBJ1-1,TGTGCCAGCGCTACCGGAGGGGGAGCTTTCTTT,CASATGGGAFF
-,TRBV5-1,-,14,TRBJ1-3,TGCGCCAGCAGCTTGATAGGGACTGGAAACACCATATATTTT,CASSLIGTGNTIYF
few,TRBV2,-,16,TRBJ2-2,TGTGCCAGCACTTGGACAGACCTCCGGATCACCGGGGAGCTGTTTTTT,CASTWTDLRITGELFF
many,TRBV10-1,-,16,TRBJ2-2,TGCGCCAGCAGTGAGGTCTCGAGTACGAACACCGGGGAGCTGTTTTTT,CASSEVSSTNTGELFF
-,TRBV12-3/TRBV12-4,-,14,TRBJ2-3,TGTGCCAGCAGTTCGTTTACTAGCACAGATACGCAGTATTTT,CASSSFTSTDTQYF
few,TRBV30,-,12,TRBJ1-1,TGTGCCTGGAGCCCCCTGAACACTGAAGCTTTCTTT,CAWSPLNTEAFF
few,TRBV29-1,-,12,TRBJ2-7,TGCAGCGTTGAAGTACAGGACTACGAGCAGTACTTC,CSVEVQDYEQYF
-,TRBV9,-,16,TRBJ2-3,TGTGCCAGCAGCGTAGAGGCCGACCAAGGCACAGATACGCAGTATTTT,CASSVEADQGTDTQYF
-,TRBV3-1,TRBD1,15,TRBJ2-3,TGTCCCAGCAGCAAAGGCACGACAGGGGGCGATACGCAGTATTTT,CPSSKGTTGGDTQYF
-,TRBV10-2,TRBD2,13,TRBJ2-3,TGCGCCAGCAGTTCCTCCGGGACTAGCACGCAGTATTTT,CASSSSGTSTQYF
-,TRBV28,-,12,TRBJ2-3,TGTGCCAGCAGACACAATATTGATACGCAGTATTTT,CASRHNIDTQYF